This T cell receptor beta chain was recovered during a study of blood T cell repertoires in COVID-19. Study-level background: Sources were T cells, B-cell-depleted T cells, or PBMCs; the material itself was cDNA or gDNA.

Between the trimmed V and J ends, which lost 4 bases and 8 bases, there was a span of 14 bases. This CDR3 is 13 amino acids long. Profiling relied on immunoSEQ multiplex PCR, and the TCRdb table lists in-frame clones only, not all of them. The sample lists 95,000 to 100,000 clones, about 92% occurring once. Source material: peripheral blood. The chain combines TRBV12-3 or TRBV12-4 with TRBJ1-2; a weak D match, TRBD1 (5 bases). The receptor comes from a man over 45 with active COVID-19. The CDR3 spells CASSSQGPRGYTF. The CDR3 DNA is TGTGCCAGCAGTTCTCAGGGCCCTCGGGGCTACACCTTC.